The 27 T cell receptor beta chains listed next were all sequenced from one sample in a study of T cell responses to AZD1222 COVID-19 vaccine. Some clones are missing from TCRdb's copy, which holds only in-frame ones; the method was immunoSEQ multiplex PCR. Among 160,000 or so clones listed, 85% to 95% were seen once. The starting material was peripheral blood, obtained on day 0 of AZD1222 vaccination. The receptor source for this set is an adult in good health.

The CDR3 DNA reads as TGTGCCAGCAGTGGTCCGTACAATGAGCAGTTCTTC. Encoded protein: CASSGPYNEQFF. V gene TRBV2 combines with J gene TRBJ2-1; unclear D gene. Germline-derived CDR1 and CDR2 are SNHLY and FYNNEI. The V and J ends lost 4 bases and 4 bases respectively, with 5 bases between them. The CDR3 runs 12 residues. The complete variable domain, with remaining parts taken from reference TRBV2 and TRBJ2-1, reads EPEVTQTPSHQVTQMGQEVILRCVPISNHLYFYWYRQILGQKVEFLVSFYNNEISEKSEIFDDQFSVERPDGSNFTLKIRSTKLEDSAMYFCASSGPYNEQFFGPGTRLTVL.

This clone is a singleton in its sample. This chain links TRBV13 with TRBJ2-1; D is possibly TRBD2 (6 bases). Germline assignment: CDR1 PRHDT and CDR2 FYEKMQ (reference sequence). This CDR3 comprises 15 residues. V shed 1 base and J shed 6 bases, with 13 bases lying between them. The CDR3 region has the DNA TGTGCCAGCAGCTTAGAAGGGAGGACCTCCAATGAGCAGTTCTTC. This codes for CASSLEGRTSNEQFF.

This rearrangement joins TRBV27 to TRBJ2-3; D is perhaps TRBD1 or TRBD2 (5 bases each). Germline assignment: CDR1 MNHEY and CDR2 SMNVEV (reference sequence). The CDR3 consists of 13 residues. Trimming stripped 6 bases from V and 1 base from J, with 8 bases between. The CDR3 loop is CASRLGGTDTQYF. CDR3 nucleotide sequence: TGTGCCAGCAGACTAGGGGGCACAGATACGCAGTATTTT.

The rearrangement uses TRBV28 and TRBJ1-5, with unresolved D. Between the trimmed V and J ends, which lost 0 bases and 6 bases, there was a span of 3 bases. The CDR3 runs 12 residues. Germline loops: CDR1 MDHEN, CDR2 SYDVKM. CDR3 protein: CASSLWGQPQHF. The CDR3 DNA sequence: TGTGCCAGCAGTTTATGGGGTCAGCCCCAGCATTTT.

The chain links TRBV28 to TRBJ2-2; 7 bases match TRBD1. V was clipped by 3 bases and J by 3 bases; unmatched bases: 7. The CDR3 is made up of 16 amino acids. The germline V gene encodes CDR1 MDHEN and CDR2 SYDVKM. CDR3: CASSFSGRGYTGELFF. The CDR3 coding sequence is TGTGCCAGCAGTTTTTCTGGCAGGGGGTACACCGGGGAGCTGTTTTTT.

The V call is TRBV10-1, the J call TRBJ1-6, with a weak D call TRBD1 (5 bases). The germline V gene encodes CDR1 WNHNN and CDR2 SYGVQD (reference sequence). The CDR3 length is 13 residues. The V gene lost 4 bases and the J gene lost 6 bases, with 7 bases spanning the gap. CDR3 nucleotides: TGCGCCAGCAGTGTGGGGCCTAATTCACCCCTCCACTTT. Its protein product is CASSVGPNSPLHF.

The chain combines TRBV7-3 with TRBJ2-1; D is possibly TRBD1 or TRBD2 (7 bases each). The CDR3 sequence is 15 residues long. Deletions cut 5 bases from V and 4 bases from J, with 15 bases between. Germline values: CDR1 SGHTA, CDR2 FQGTGA. CDR3 in amino acids: CASSPGGARYNEQFF. DNA of the CDR3: TGTGCCAGCAGCCCAGGGGGGGCCCGATACAATGAGCAGTTCTTC. The full variable domain, rest sourced from reference TRBV7-3 and TRBJ2-1, is GAGVSQTPSNKVTEKGKYVELRCDPISGHTALYWYRQSLGQGPEFLIYFQGTGAADDSGLPNDRFFAVRPEGSVSTLKIQRTERGDSAVYLCASSPGGARYNEQFFGPGTRLTVL.

The gene calls are TRBV2 and TRBJ1-6, with 9 bases that match TRBD1. From germline, CDR1 is SNHLY and CDR2 FYNNEI. The length of the CDR3 is 16 residues. V trimming: 6 bases; J trimming: 10 bases; junction bases outside the gene matches: 13. The CDR3 here is CASRLREGQGRSPLHF. The DNA of the CDR3 is TGTGCCAGCAGGCTTAGGGAGGGACAGGGCAGATCACCCCTCCACTTT.

The rearrangement links TRBV5-1 to TRBJ1-1; D ambiguous. The CDR3 runs to 13 residues. Per the germline V gene, CDR1 is SGHRS and CDR2 is YFSETQ. The V gene lost 3 bases and the J gene lost 1 base, with 7 bases spanning the gap. The CDR3 reads CASSYGANTEAFF. The CDR3 DNA sequence: TGCGCCAGCAGCTATGGAGCGAACACTGAAGCTTTCTTT. Variable domain in full (rest from reference TRBV5-1 and TRBJ1-1): KAGVTQTPRYLIKTRGQQVTLSCSPISGHRSVSWYQQTPGQGLQFLFEYFSETQRNKGNFPGRFSGRQFSNSRSEMNVSTLELGDSALYLCASSYGANTEAFFGQGTRLTVV.

The V gene is TRBV7-9, the J gene TRBJ2-2; D ambiguous. V was cut by 2 bases and J by 4 bases, with 11 bases left in between. The CDR3 consists of 15 residues. The germline CDR1 and CDR2 sequences are SEHNR and FQNEAQ (reference sequence). The chain's CDR3 is CASSLIMQRTGELFF. For the CDR3, the DNA is TGTGCCAGCAGCTTAATTATGCAGCGCACCGGGGAGCTGTTTTTT.

Note on this clone: Germline is not matched at one junction end, which may reflect a read error. The chain recombines TRBV7-2 with TRBJ1-1; perhaps TRBD1 as D (5 bases). Germline V lookup: CDR1 SGHTA, CDR2 FQGNSA. This CDR3 region has 17 residues. The CDR3 here is CASCLGAGAWGGTEAFF. The DNA for the CDR3 is TGTGCCAGCTGCTTAGGGGCCGGGGCGTGGGGAGGGACTGAAGCTTTCTTT.

V usage is TRBV19 and J usage is TRBJ1-5; a weak D match, TRBD1 (5 bases). The V end was cut by 3 bases, the J end by 7 bases, with 10 bases between. The germline V gene encodes CDR1 LNHDA and CDR2 SQIVND (reference sequence). The CDR3 totals 13 residues. CDR3 residues: CASSIGGDQPQHF. The CDR3 nucleotides are TGTGCCAGTAGTATCGGTGGGGACCAGCCCCAGCATTTT.

The chain carries TRBV2 and TRBJ2-7; D is unclear. The CDR3 has 11 amino acids. Looked up from germline, CDR1 is SNHLY and CDR2 is FYNNEI. The V end lost 4 bases, the J end lost 6 bases, and 7 bases lay between the germline ends. DNA for the CDR3: TGTGCCAGCAGTGTACAGAGCGAGCAGTACTTC. Protein product: CASSVQSEQYF.

This chain connects TRBV2 to TRBJ1-5; D perhaps matches TRBD1 (5 bases). The ends were cut back, 2 bases at V and 2 bases at J, with 13 bases in the middle. The CDR3 covers 16 residues. Per germline, CDR1 SNHLY and CDR2 FYNNEI. The CDR3 region is CASSEMQGGRNQPQHF. In DNA form, the CDR3 reads TGTGCCAGCAGTGAAATGCAGGGTGGACGCAATCAGCCCCAGCATTTT.

This clone has only a few counts. J is TRBJ2-7 and V is TRBV4-2; D may be TRBD2 (5 bases). From germline, CDR1 is LGHNA and CDR2 YNFKEQ. The CDR3 consists of 13 residues. V lost 1 base and J 3 bases, leaving 7 bases between the germline ends. The CDR3 sequence is CASSQASGYEQYF. The CDR3 nucleotides are TGTGCCAGCAGCCAAGCAAGCGGCTACGAGCAGTACTTC.

In its sample, this clone was seen a few times. The rearrangement joins TRBV6-2 or TRBV6-3 to TRBJ2-7, with 8 bases fitting TRBD2. In germline, CDR1 is MNHEY, CDR2 SVGEGT. V dropped 6 bases and J dropped 0; count of bases not matched to a gene: 4. CDR3 length: 14 amino acids. CDR3 protein: CASSLSGASYEQYF. DNA for the CDR3: TGTGCCAGCAGCCTTAGCGGGGCCTCCTACGAGCAGTACTTC.

The chain combines TRBV28 with TRBJ2-7; D possibly corresponds to TRBD1 (5 bases). Trimming stripped 8 bases from V and 0 bases from J, with 11 bases between. Germline lookup yields CDR1 MDHEN and CDR2 SYDVKM. The CDR3 length is 13 residues. The CDR3 nucleotides are TGTGCCAGCCTCCAGGGTCACTCCTACGAGCAGTACTTC. It yields the protein CASLQGHSYEQYF. The complete variable domain, with remaining parts taken from reference TRBV28 and TRBJ2-7, reads DVKVTQSSRYLVKRTGEKVFLECVQDMDHENMFWYRQDPGLGLRLIYFSYDVKMKEKGDIPEGYSVSREKKERFSLILESASTNQTSMYLCASLQGHSYEQYFGPGTRLTVT.

The chain links TRBV7-3 to TRBJ2-5, with D hard to call. Trimming left V 5 bases short and J 5 bases short, with 15 bases between. The CDR3 spans 14 residues. The germline V gene encodes CDR1 SGHTA and CDR2 FQGTGA. CDR3 nucleotides: TGTGCCAGCAGCCACGGAGAGACCAATGAGACCCAGTACTTC. Translation gives CASSHGETNETQYF.

The J gene is TRBJ1-4, the V gene TRBV20-1, with unresolved D. Germline CDR1 and CDR2: DFQATT and SNEGSKA (reference sequence). There are 11 residues in the CDR3. Trimming stripped 6 bases from V and 6 bases from J, with 8 bases between. The CDR3 sequence is CSAALDEKLFF. DNA of the CDR3: TGCAGTGCAGCGTTAGATGAAAAACTGTTTTTT.

This chain links TRBV24-1 with TRBJ2-1; 9 nucleotides line up with TRBD2. Germline V CDR1 and CDR2: KGHDR, SFDVKD. V was pared by 7 bases and J by 5 bases, with 2 bases of the junction left unmatched. The CDR3 totals 13 residues. This CDR3 reads CATRLAGHNEQFF. CDR3 in DNA: TGTGCCACCAGACTAGCGGGTCACAATGAGCAGTTCTTC.

The genes are TRBV28 and TRBJ1-2; D possibly corresponds to TRBD1 (6 bases). V was clipped by 5 bases and J by 8 bases, with 18 bases between them. Per germline, CDR1 MDHEN and CDR2 SYDVKM. The CDR3 sequence is 14 residues long. For the CDR3, the DNA is TGTGCCAGCAGTCCGGGACAAGTCCCTGCCGGCTACACCTTC. This translates into CASSPGQVPAGYTF.

The chain employs TRBV7-9 and TRBJ1-4; 7 positions match TRBD1. CDR1 SEHNR and CDR2 FQNEAQ come from the germline V gene (reference sequence). The CDR3 covers 19 residues. The trim removed 5 bases at V and 7 bases at J, leaving 22 bases unmatched. The CDR3 DNA reads TGTGCCAGCAGCCCTGTGACAGGGATCTCGTCCCAAGCAGGTGAAAAACTGTTTTTT. This gives the protein CASSPVTGISSQAGEKLFF.

The rearrangement joins TRBV11-3 to TRBJ2-7, with TRBD2 identical over 13 bases. Trimming took 0 bases from V and 2 from J; bases not matched to a gene: 13. CDR1 is SGHNT and CDR2 is YENEEA in the germline V gene. The CDR3 runs to 20 residues. CDR3 nucleotide sequence: TGTGCCAGCAGCTTAGAGGAGAGAGGACTAGCGGGAGCAGGTACCTACGAGCAGTACTTC. This translates into CASSLEERGLAGAGTYEQYF.

The gene calls are TRBV10-3 and TRBJ1-6, with D perhaps TRBD1 (5 bases). CDR1 is ENHRY and CDR2 is SYGVKD in the germline V gene. The CDR3 extends over 15 amino acids. V lost 2 bases and J 13 bases, leaving 18 bases between the germline ends. The CDR3 nucleotides are TGTGCCATCAGTGAGCTGCAAGGGGCGCCTTTGCCCCTCCACTTT. This gives the protein CAISELQGAPLPLHF.

The V and J genes are TRBV24-1 and TRBJ1-2; a possible D gene is TRBD1 (5 bases). Trimming removed 4 bases at V and 1 base at J, with 12 bases between. The CDR3 is made up of 15 amino acids. Per germline, CDR1 KGHDR and CDR2 SFDVKD. The DNA of the CDR3 is TGTGCCACCAGTGACCCGCACAGGATTAACTATGGCTACACCTTC. Translation: CATSDPHRINYGYTF.

Concerning this clone itself: The same CDR3 also results from other DNA sequences found in this sample. The chain combines TRBV7-2 with TRBJ1-1; unclear D gene. In germline, CDR1 is SGHTA, CDR2 FQGNSA. Trimming left V 3 bases short and J 1 base short, with 6 bases between. CDR3 length: 13 residues. The CDR3 here is CASSFRRNTEAFF. CDR3 in DNA: TGTGCCAGCAGCTTCCGCAGGAACACTGAAGCTTTCTTT.

The V gene is TRBV6-5, the J gene TRBJ1-2, with TRBD1 matching over 9 bases. CDR3 length equals 16 residues. Germline assignment: CDR1 MNHEY and CDR2 SVGAGI. Trimming took 2 bases from V and 7 from J; bases not matched to a gene: 11. The CDR3 here is CASSYQPGQGLRGYTF. The CDR3 nucleotides read TGTGCCAGCAGTTACCAGCCGGGACAGGGTCTACGTGGCTACACCTTC.